Following are 4 T cell receptor beta chains from one sample sequenced in a study of blood T cell repertoires in COVID-19. Generated by immunoSEQ multiplex PCR, the TCRdb table keeps only in-frame clones and is missing some. The data contain about 290,000 clones, 89% of them singletons. The sample comprised PBMCs or T cells enriched from blood (not recorded which). The receptors stem from a middle-aged woman who had recovered from COVID-19.

A single count supports this clone. The genes are TRBV29-1 and TRBJ2-3; 8 nucleotides align to TRBD2. Germline-derived CDR1 and CDR2 are SQVTM and ANQGSEA. V lost 3 bases and J lost 6; bases outside the gene matches: 5. The CDR3 runs to 13 residues. The CDR3 region is CSVEREAADTQYF. CDR3 nucleotide sequence: TGCAGCGTTGAGCGGGAGGCCGCGGATACGCAGTATTTT.

The chain uses TRBV13 and TRBJ2-2, with 8 bases lining up with TRBD1. Trimming cost V 4 bases and J 6 bases; bases outside gene matches: 4. The CDR3 is 14 residues long. CDR1 and CDR2 (germline): PRHDT, FYEKMQ (reference sequence). CDR3 bases: TGTGCCAGCAGCTCCGACAGGGGAGCCGGGGAGCTGTTTTTT. Protein product: CASSSDRGAGELFF.

This clone was recorded once. This chain joins TRBV14 and TRBJ2-3, with 7 positions matching TRBD2. The V and J ends lost 4 bases and 0 bases, in that order; junction bases with no gene match: 4. CDR3 length: 15 amino acids. The germline V gene has CDR1 SGHDN and CDR2 FVKESK. The CDR3 protein is CASSLWGGSTDTQYF. The CDR3 nucleotides are TGTGCCAGCAGCCTATGGGGGGGGAGCACAGATACGCAGTATTTT.

The chain joins TRBV7-2 to TRBJ2-7; 8 bases fit TRBD2. Germline CDR1 and CDR2: SGHTA and FQGNSA. V lost 3 bases, J lost 7 bases, and 5 bases stayed unmatched. The CDR3 spans 13 residues. The CDR3 sequence: CASSFQREREQYF. In DNA form, the CDR3 reads TGTGCCAGCAGCTTCCAGCGGGAGAGAGAGCAGTACTTC. The full variable domain, rest sourced from reference TRBV7-2 and TRBJ2-7, is GAGVSQSPSNKVTEKGKDVELRCDPISGHTALYWYRQSLGQGLEFLIYFQGNSAPDKSGLPSDRFSAERTGGSVSTLTIQRTQQEDSAVYLCASSFQREREQYFGPGTRLTVT.